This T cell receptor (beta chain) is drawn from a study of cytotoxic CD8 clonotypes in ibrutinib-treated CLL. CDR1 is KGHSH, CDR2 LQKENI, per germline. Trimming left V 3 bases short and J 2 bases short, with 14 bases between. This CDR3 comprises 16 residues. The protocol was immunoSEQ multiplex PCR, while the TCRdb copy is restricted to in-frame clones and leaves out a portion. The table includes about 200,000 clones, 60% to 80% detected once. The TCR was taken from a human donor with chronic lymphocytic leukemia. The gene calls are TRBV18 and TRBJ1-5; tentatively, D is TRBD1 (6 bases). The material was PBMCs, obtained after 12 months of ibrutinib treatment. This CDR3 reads CASSPGEGDRNQPQHF. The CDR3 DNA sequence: TGTGCCAGCTCACCGGGGGAGGGGGATCGCAATCAGCCCCAGCATTTT.